This TCR beta chain is from a study of blood T cell repertoires in COVID-19. Germline CDR1 SGHTA, CDR2 FQGNSA. This CDR3 has 15 amino acids. V shed 4 bases and J shed 6 bases, with 13 bases lying between them. Original analysis: Quantification of nucleated cells was approximated via reference gene primer amplification. The table came from immunoSEQ multiplex PCR; TCRdb's copy has only in-frame clones and leaves some out. V, J and clone size are those of that table, while D and trimming were read from the DNA. The table records about 200,000 clones, 85% of them present only once. The TCR comes from an elderly woman with acute or convalescent COVID-19. V gene TRBV7-2 combines with J gene TRBJ1-6; tentative D call: TRBD1 (6 bases). The sample comprised peripheral blood. DNA for the CDR3: TGTGCCAGCAGCTGGGGGACACTAGGTAATTCACCCCTCCACTTT. Translation: CASSWGTLGNSPLHF.